This TCR beta chain emerged from a study of T cells in Graves' hyperthyroidism and ophthalmopathy. The CDR3 extends over 14 amino acids. V gave up 1 base and J gave up 3 bases, with 7 bases separating them. The V gene's germline CDR1 is MDHEN and CDR2 SYDVKM. RNA transcripts yielded amplified TCR beta CDR3 regions. Carried out on the TCR CDR3, a first-round RT-PCR used the HTBI primer set. TCRdb itself ran the multiplex PCR reads through MiXCR, one entry per CDR3 protein. This repertoire shows about 420,000 distinct CDR3 sequences, around 14% found once; its top ten account for around 7.3%. Material for sequencing was blood. The rearrangement links TRBV28 to TRBJ1-3; the D is unclear. The origin of this receptor is a woman aged 18 to 35 with Graves' hyperthyroidism. The CDR3 reads CASSLLPNGNTIYF. The DNA of the CDR3 is TGTGCCAGCAGTTTATTACCTAATGGAAACACCATATATTTT.